This T cell receptor (beta chain) was identified during a study of T cell responses to AZD1222 COVID-19 vaccine. General study results and limits: Among the donors, most were white British and more were female, and clonal diversity was possibly underestimated.

Sequencing was performed with immunoSEQ multiplex PCR; in TCRdb, only in-frame clones are kept and a portion is missing. The table shows about 270,000 clones, with 94% occurring only once. For this clone: Its specificity is not known.

The CDR3 consists of 12 residues. CDR1 is MNHEY and CDR2 is SVGAGI in the germline V gene. V shed 6 bases and J shed 8 bases, with 13 bases lying between them. The sample was peripheral blood, taken 28 days after the second AZD1222 dose. The TCR comes from an adult who received the AZD1222 COVID-19 vaccine. The chain carries TRBV6-5 and TRBJ1-2, with a possible D match to TRBD1 (5 bases). This CDR3 is CASSRPSGGYTF. The CDR3 nucleotides are TGTGCCAGCAGCCGCCCTTCAGGGGGCTACACCTTC.